These T cell receptor beta chains were read from a single sample in a study of cytomegalovirus exposure and HLA in healthy donors. Some clones are missing from TCRdb's copy, which holds only in-frame ones; the method was immunoSEQ multiplex PCR. The data show around 190,000 clones, just under 80% seen once. The sample taken for sequencing was PBMCs. The receptors originated from a female donor in good health and CMV-seronegative. CDR3s include the opening cysteine and the closing phenylalanine or tryptophan. D genes are given only for firm matches. Some rows have no size entry. The others give once, few or many, or a class for an expanded clone.

d_call	v_call	j_call	clone_size	cdr3_nt	cdr3_aa
TRBD1	TRBV7-3	TRBJ2-3	NA	TGTGCCAGCAGCTCGACAGGGGGCGGTACGCAGTATTTT	CASSSTGGGTQYF
TRBD1	TRBV7-7	TRBJ1-4	NA	TGTGCCAGCAGCTCGGGAGGGGCAGGGGGGAAGGAAAAACTGTTTTTT	CASSSGGAGGKEKLFF
TRBD2	TRBV6-4	TRBJ2-3	NA	TGTGCCAGCAGTGACTCGGGGGGGACCACAGATACGCAGTATTTT	CASSDSGGTTDTQYF
TRBD2	TRBV4-3	TRBJ2-3	NA	TGCGCCAGCAGCCAAGGACGCGGGAGGTTGGTCACAGATACGCAGTATTTT	CASSQGRGRLVTDTQYF
TRBD1	TRBV15	TRBJ2-1	NA	TGTGCCACCAGCAGGAGGGGGCAGGGGCTTGGTAATGAGCAGTTCTTC	CATSRRGQGLGNEQFF
NA	TRBV5-1	TRBJ2-6	NA	TGCGCCAGCAGCCCGGGACTTCCCTCTGGGGCCAACGTCCTGACTTTC	CASSPGLPSGANVLTF
NA	TRBV25-1	TRBJ2-5	NA	TGTGCCAGCAGTGAACTCGGCGGGCGACGGGGAGAGACCCAGTACTTC	CASSELGGRRGETQYF
NA	TRBV4-1	TRBJ2-7	NA	TGCGCCAGCAGGCAAGCGGCAGGGTCCTACGAGCAGTACTTC	CASRQAAGSYEQYF
TRBD2	TRBV5-1	TRBJ2-3	NA	TGCGCCAGCAGAACTAGCGGGGGTCTTAGCACAGATACGCAGTATTTT	CASRTSGGLSTDTQYF
TRBD1	TRBV19	TRBJ2-6	NA	TGTGCCACCGAGACCGGACAGGGGTCCTCTGGGGCCAACGTCCTGACTTTC	CATETGQGSSGANVLTF
NA	TRBV5-6	TRBJ1-3	NA	TGTGCCAGCAGCTTGGGGCCAGGGTCTGTGGACACCATATATTTT	CASSLGPGSVDTIYF
NA	TRBV9	TRBJ2-5	NA	TGTGCCAGCAGCGTAGGAGGGGGTCGCAGAAATCAAGAGACCCAGTACTTC	CASSVGGGRRNQETQYF
TRBD1	TRBV9	TRBJ1-4	NA	TGTGCCAGCAGCGGCACCGGGACAGAAATTGAAAAACTGTTTTTT	CASSGTGTEIEKLFF
TRBD2	TRBV9	TRBJ2-3	NA	TGTGCCAGCAGCGGTCTAGCGGGGGGGGGAGATACGCAGTATTTT	CASSGLAGGGDTQYF
TRBD1	TRBV5-1	TRBJ2-7	NA	TGCGCCAGCAGCTCCAGACAGGGGGTTATATACGAGCAGTACTTC	CASSSRQGVIYEQYF
NA	TRBV6-1	TRBJ1-2	once	TGTGCCAGCAGTGATGGCGGTTATGGCTACACCTTC	CASSDGGYGYTF
TRBD1	TRBV28	TRBJ1-4	NA	TGTGCCAGCAGTCCACCCGGGACAGGGGCTGAGGAAAAACTGTTTTTT	CASSPPGTGAEEKLFF
NA	TRBV28	TRBJ1-2	NA	TGTGCCAGCAGTTTACAGGGTAATACCTATGGCTACACCTTC	CASSLQGNTYGYTF
TRBD1	TRBV19	TRBJ1-5	NA	TGTGCCAGTAGTATAGGGACAGGGGGCGATCAGCCCCAGCATTTT	CASSIGTGGDQPQHF
NA	TRBV11-3	TRBJ2-7	NA	TGTGCCAGCAGCCAGGATTACGAGCAGTACTTC	CASSQDYEQYF
TRBD1	TRBV9	TRBJ2-1	NA	TGTGCCAGCAGCCCCCGGGACAGGGCCAATGAGCAGTTCTTC	CASSPRDRANEQFF
TRBD2	TRBV5-3	TRBJ2-3	NA	TGTGCCAGAAGCTTGGGATTAGCGGGAGATTCAGATACGCAGTATTTT	CARSLGLAGDSDTQYF
NA	TRBV5-6	TRBJ2-7	NA	TGTGCCAGCAGCTTGGGTCAGGGGCCCTCCTACGAGCAGTACTTC	CASSLGQGPSYEQYF
TRBD2	TRBV7-9	TRBJ2-1	NA	TGTGCCAGCAGCTTTGGACTAGGAGGCAATGAGCAGTTCTTC	CASSFGLGGNEQFF
NA	TRBV6-5	TRBJ2-2	NA	TGTGCCAGCAGTTACTCTGCGGGCACCGGGGAGCTGTTTTTT	CASSYSAGTGELFF
NA	TRBV10-1	TRBJ2-3	NA	TGCGCCAGGGCAACCCCGTGGCGCACAGATACGCAGTATTTT	CARATPWRTDTQYF
TRBD2	TRBV5-4	TRBJ2-3	NA	TGTGCCAGCAGCATCCCGGGACTAGCGGGGGCAGATACGCAGTATTTT	CASSIPGLAGADTQYF
TRBD1	TRBV5-6	TRBJ1-2	NA	TGTGCCAGCAGCCAGGACAGGGCCAGAGGCTACACCTTC	CASSQDRARGYTF
NA	TRBV27	TRBJ1-5	NA	TGTGCCAGCAGCGCGGGACGGTCGGTTCAGCCCCAGCATTTT	CASSAGRSVQPQHF
NA	TRBV6-1	TRBJ2-1	NA	TGTGCCAGCAGTGTTGGCTTCAAGCAGTTCTTC	CASSVGFKQFF
NA	TRBV9	TRBJ2-2	NA	TGTGCCAGCAGCGTAGCACAGCTTCCGGGGACCGGGGAGCTGTTTTTT	CASSVAQLPGTGELFF
NA	TRBV28	TRBJ2-4	NA	TGTGCCAGCAGACAAACAGGAATTGACATTCAGTACTTC	CASRQTGIDIQYF
NA	TRBV18	TRBJ1-1	once	TGTGCCAGCTCATCTCGGACTAGGATGAACACTGAAGCTTTCTTT	CASSSRTRMNTEAFF
NA	TRBV19	TRBJ1-5	NA	TGTGCCAGTAGTATAATCGAGGGGCCCCAGCATTTT	CASSIIEGPQHF
TRBD2	TRBV2	TRBJ2-3	few	TGTGCCAGCAGGCTACGCGGGGGGGCAGCAGATACGCAGTATTTT	CASRLRGGAADTQYF
NA	TRBV6-6	TRBJ2-5	NA	TGTGCCAGCAGTTACTCCCCCCGGGAGACCCAGTACTTC	CASSYSPRETQYF
TRBD1	TRBV5-1	TRBJ1-4	NA	TGCGCCAGCAGCACAGGGACAGGGGTAGGGGAAAAACTGTTTTTT	CASSTGTGVGEKLFF
TRBD2	TRBV2	TRBJ2-1	NA	TGTGCCAGCAGTGAAGATAGCGGGAGAGGGGTGAATGAGCAGTTCTTC	CASSEDSGRGVNEQFF
TRBD2	TRBV4-1	TRBJ2-3	NA	TGCGCCAGCAGCCAAGACCCGGGAGGGTATACAGATACGCAGTATTTT	CASSQDPGGYTDTQYF
TRBD1	TRBV6-1	TRBJ2-5	NA	TGTGCCAGCAGTTTCGACAGGGTCGCGACCCAGTACTTC	CASSFDRVATQYF
TRBD2	TRBV27	TRBJ2-1	NA	TGTGCCAGCAGCTTTAGCGGGGGGGCAAGGAATGAGCAGTTCTTC	CASSFSGGARNEQFF